These T cell receptor beta chains were read from a single sample in a study of T cells in Graves' hyperthyroidism and ophthalmopathy. TCRdb used MiXCR to reprocess the multiplex PCR reads, holding one entry per CDR3 protein. The table records 700,000 to 850,000 distinct CDR3 sequences, just over 35% of them present only once. Material: blood. These receptors came from a woman in her forties with Graves' hyperthyroidism. Both conserved end residues are part of each CDR3. A D gene is named only where the DNA matches it firmly. Rows give clone size only sometimes, using once, few, many, or a class for an expanded clone.

D,J,V,size,CDR3,DNA
.,TRBJ2-7,TRBV7-2,many,CASSQNPGAYEQYF,TGTGCCAGCAGCCAAAACCCGGGAGCCTACGAGCAGTACTTC
TRBD1,TRBJ2-2,TRBV25-1,.,CASKQGAGELFF,TGTGCCAGCAAACAGGGGGCCGGGGAGCTGTTTTTT
.,TRBJ1-1,TRBV24-1,.,CATRDSLDTEAFF,TGTGCCACCAGAGACAGTTTAGACACTGAAGCTTTCTTT
.,TRBJ1-3,TRBV11-2,.,CASSSVGTGNTIYF,TGTGCCAGCAGCTCCGTCGGGACTGGAAACACCATATATTTT
.,TRBJ1-6,TRBV7-9,.,CASSLRAEFNSPLHF,TGTGCCAGCAGCTTACGGGCAGAATTTAATTCACCCCTCCACTTT
.,TRBJ1-5,TRBV24-1,.,CATSDSGTPRPQHF,TGTGCCACCAGTGATTCCGGGACACCAAGGCCCCAGCATTTT
TRBD2,TRBJ2-7,TRBV20-1,few,CSASPIAGGLVSYEQYF,TGCAGTGCCTCACCAATAGCGGGAGGGCTTGTGTCCTACGAGCAGTACTTC
TRBD2,TRBJ2-5,TRBV4-1,.,CASSRIKREGLGETQYF,TGCGCCAGCAGCAGGATAAAGCGGGAGGGCCTCGGGGAGACCCAGTACTTC
TRBD1,TRBJ2-7,TRBV10-3,.,CAISVGQGAYEQYF,TGTGCCATCAGTGTAGGACAGGGGGCTTACGAGCAGTACTTC
.,TRBJ1-5,TRBV12-3/TRBV12-4,many,CASSFRREPQHF,TGTGCCAGCAGTTTCCGGCGAGAGCCCCAGCATTTT
.,TRBJ1-1,TRBV24-1,many,CATSDGNTEAFF,TGTGCCACCAGTGATGGGAACACTGAAGCTTTCTTT
.,TRBJ2-5,TRBV10-3,.,CASSGGHRGETQYF,TGTGCCAGCAGTGGAGGACATCGTGGAGAGACCCAGTACTTC
.,TRBJ2-7,TRBV4-2,.,CASRKTGTKNSEQYF,TGTGCCAGCAGAAAAACCGGGACAAAAAACTCCGAGCAGTACTTC
TRBD2,TRBJ2-5,TRBV29-1,many,CSADTGGSLRETQYF,TGCAGCGCTGACACCGGCGGGAGTCTACGAGAGACCCAGTACTTC
TRBD1,TRBJ2-2,TRBV7-9,.,CASSPDRLNTGELFF,TGTGCCAGCTCACCGGACAGGCTGAACACCGGGGAGCTGTTTTTT
.,TRBJ1-2,TRBV25-1,.,CASSAPEGDEGYTF,TGTGCCAGCAGTGCCCCGGAAGGAGATGAAGGCTACACCTTC
.,TRBJ2-2,TRBV7-9,many,CASSLAGTGNTGELFF,TGTGCCAGCAGCTTAGCCGGGACGGGGAACACCGGGGAGCTGTTTTTT
.,TRBJ2-7,TRBV29-1,few,CSVEGNLGGDYEQYF,TGCAGCGTTGAAGGAAACCTAGGGGGGGACTACGAGCAGTACTTC
.,TRBJ2-2,TRBV6-5,many,CASSYGRDTGELFF,TGTGCCAGCAGTTACGGTAGAGACACCGGGGAGCTGTTTTTT
.,TRBJ2-5,TRBV19,few,CASSNQDQETQYF,TGTGCCAGTAGTAACCAGGACCAAGAGACCCAGTACTTC
.,TRBJ1-5,TRBV6-2/TRBV6-3,few,CASSPQPRGKGDQPQHF,TGTGCCAGCAGCCCCCAGCCCCGGGGGAAGGGGGATCAGCCCCAGCATTTT
TRBD1,TRBJ1-3,TRBV7-9,few,CASGTYRGLSGNTIYF,TGTGCCAGCGGTACATACAGGGGGCTTTCTGGAAACACCATATATTTT
.,TRBJ1-1,TRBV10-3,many,CAIMKEGEAFF,TGTGCCATCATGAAGGAAGGGGAAGCTTTCTTT